Listed here are 23 T cell receptor beta chains from one sample, sequenced in a study of OX40 agonist ivuxolimab in advanced cancers. Profiled with immunoSEQ multiplex PCR; TCRdb holds only in-frame clones, not every one. The sample contains fewer than 90,000 clones, around 90% of which appear only once. The sample consisted of CD4+ or CD8+ T cells sorted from blood, taken in a trial of the OX40 agonist ivuxolimab. The receptor source for this set is an adult with an advanced solid tumor such as melanoma, head and neck, liver or kidney cancer.

The table lists this clone with a count of one. This chain links TRBV11-2 with TRBJ2-7; 11 nucleotides match TRBD2. The ends lost 4 bases at V and 6 bases at J; junction bases unmatched: 8. Germline CDR1 is SGHAT and CDR2 is FQNNGV. This CDR3 spans 15 amino acids. CDR3 in DNA: TGTGCCAGCAGCTCAGGGACTAGCGGCAAGGTCGAGCAGTACTTC. The encoded protein is CASSSGTSGKVEQYF.

This clone showed up just once. The V and J genes are TRBV19 and TRBJ2-3; 11 bases match TRBD2. Per germline, CDR1 LNHDA and CDR2 SQIVND (reference sequence). V dropped 5 bases and J dropped 4; count of bases not matched to a gene: 14. The CDR3 consists of 18 residues. In nucleotides, the CDR3 is TGTGCCAGTAGTCGACTAGCGGGGACCGCCAGCAGGGCAGATACGCAGTATTTT. Its protein is CASSRLAGTASRADTQYF.

The CDR3 here is CASSFGNTGNQPQHF. CDR3 nucleotide sequence: TGTGCCAGCAGCTTCGGGAATACGGGCAATCAGCCCCAGCATTTT. J is TRBJ1-5 and V is TRBV5-6; D remains unclear. The CDR3 covers 15 residues. The germline V gene has CDR1 SGHDT and CDR2 YYEEEE. V was clipped by 2 bases and J by 2 bases, with 11 bases between them.

This clone was recorded only once. This rearrangement joins TRBV30 to TRBJ2-2; D is unclear. Trimming took off 1 base at V and 0 bases at J, with 9 bases between the two ends. This CDR3 spans 15 amino acids. Germline CDR1 and CDR2: GTSNPN and SVGIG (reference sequence). The CDR3 nucleotides read TGTGCCTGGAGTGGGTACTACACGAACACCGGGGAGCTGTTTTTT. The encoded protein is CAWSGYYTNTGELFF.

As DNA, the CDR3 is TGTGCCAGCAGCTTAGGGGGACAGGGGGCCGGGGAGCTGTTTTTT. Translating gives CASSLGGQGAGELFF. The genes are TRBV7-8 and TRBJ2-2; TRBD1 matches at 11 bases. The CDR3 runs to 15 residues. V dropped 1 base and J dropped 6; count of bases not matched to a gene: 1. Germline CDR1 reads SGHVS; CDR2 reads FQNEAQ.

This chain connects TRBV19 to TRBJ1-4, with D perhaps TRBD1 (6 bases). Germline values: CDR1 LNHDA, CDR2 SQIVND (reference sequence). V dropped 3 bases and J dropped 7 bases, with 12 bases sitting between them. The CDR3 extends over 14 amino acids. The CDR3 is CASSIGGRSEKLFF. In DNA, the CDR3 is TGTGCCAGTAGTATTGGGGGGCGCAGTGAAAAACTGTTTTTT.

This chain uses TRBV7-8 with TRBJ1-5; D uncertain. Per the germline V gene, CDR1 is SGHVS and CDR2 is FQNEAQ. Deletions cut 10 bases from V and 0 bases from J, with 13 bases between. The CDR3 has 14 amino acids. The CDR3 nucleotides are TGTGCCACCCAGGCGGGGAATAGCAATCAGCCCCAGCATTTT. Its protein product is CATQAGNSNQPQHF.

The CDR3 here is CASSARQGAGNEQFF. The CDR3 region has the DNA TGTGCCAGCAGCGCCCGACAGGGGGCGGGTAATGAGCAGTTCTTC. V and J are TRBV11-1 and TRBJ2-1, with 10 bases identical to TRBD1. The CDR3 is 15 amino acids. Germline CDR1 SGHAT, CDR2 FQDESV (reference sequence). V was pared by 5 bases and J by 7 bases, with 8 bases of the junction left unmatched.

The V call is TRBV15, the J call TRBJ1-5; 10 nucleotides agree with TRBD1. CDR1 and CDR2 (germline): LNHNV, YYDKDF (reference sequence). This CDR3 has 16 residues. The V and J ends lost 8 bases and 7 bases, in that order; junction bases with no gene match: 14. CDR3 nucleotides: TGTGCCACCCGCGATTTTGGGACAGGGGCGGGCCAGCCCCAGCATTTT. Translating gives CATRDFGTGAGQPQHF.

The CDR3 sequence is CASSRGRGRRQPQHF. The CDR3 coding sequence is TGTGCCAGTAGTCGAGGGAGGGGGCGCCGGCAGCCCCAGCATTTT. The chain is built from TRBV19 and TRBJ1-5; 7 bases match TRBD1. V shed 5 bases, J shed 7 bases, and the junction held 11 bases outside the gene matches. Germline loops: CDR1 LNHDA, CDR2 SQIVND (reference sequence). The CDR3 covers 15 residues.

This clone has just one count. CDR3 DNA sequence: TGTGCCAGCAGTGAGTTAGGGACAGGGGCTGGCTACACCTTC. This codes for CASSELGTGAGYTF. The chain joins TRBV2 to TRBJ1-2; 10 bases are a match to TRBD1. CDR1 is SNHLY, CDR2 FYNNEI, per germline. The V and J ends lost 3 bases and 7 bases, in that order; junction bases with no gene match: 5. The CDR3 runs 14 residues.

In this sample, this clone turned up a few times. This chain joins TRBV19 and TRBJ1-1, with D hard to call. V dropped 4 bases and J dropped 1 base, with 7 bases sitting between them. Germline V CDR1 and CDR2: LNHDA, SQIVND (reference sequence). The CDR3 runs 13 residues. CDR3 amino acids: CASSTQRNTEAFF. Here the CDR3 DNA reads TGTGCCAGTAGTACACAGAGGAACACTGAAGCTTTCTTT.

The rearrangement joins TRBV27 to TRBJ2-7; tentatively, D is TRBD1 (5 bases). The CDR3 covers 14 residues. Trimming shortened V by 3 bases and J by 3 bases, and 12 bases separated the two germline ends. Germline assignment: CDR1 MNHEY and CDR2 SMNVEV (reference sequence). CDR3 in DNA: TGTGCCAGCAGTTTCCGAGGACACATCTACGAGCAGTACTTC. It codes for CASSFRGHIYEQYF.

The V gene is TRBV29-1, the J gene TRBJ2-3; tentatively, D is TRBD2 (6 bases). Germline V gene lookup returns CDR1 SQVTM and CDR2 ANQGSEA. The V end was cut by 3 bases, the J end by 0 bases, with 10 bases between. This CDR3 comprises 14 residues. The CDR3 protein is CSVDGGPSTDTQYF. DNA of the CDR3: TGCAGCGTTGACGGGGGACCTAGCACAGATACGCAGTATTTT.

This rearrangement joins TRBV5-6 to TRBJ2-2; 11 bases are a match to TRBD2. Germline V gives CDR1 SGHDT, CDR2 YYEEEE. This CDR3 region has 15 residues. The junction had 2 bases not matched to a gene; V was cut back by 4 bases and J by 3 bases. CDR3: CASSETSGDTGELFF. CDR3 bases: TGTGCCAGCAGCGAGACTAGCGGGGACACCGGGGAGCTGTTTTTT.

The chain combines TRBV28 with TRBJ1-2; 9 bases line up with TRBD1. Trimming cost V 3 bases and J 6 bases; bases outside gene matches: 5. Germline CDR1 and CDR2: MDHEN and SYDVKM. CDR3 length equals 14 residues. This chain's CDR3 is CASSFRDRVNGYTF. CDR3 nucleotide sequence: TGTGCCAGCAGTTTCCGGGACAGGGTCAATGGCTACACCTTC.

The J gene is TRBJ2-3, the V gene TRBV9; D gene unclear. CDR1 and CDR2 from the germline V gene are SGDLS and YYNGEE. The V end lost 0 bases, the J end lost 5 bases, and 4 bases lay between the germline ends. This CDR3 has 12 residues. In DNA, the CDR3 is TGTGCCAGCAGCGTAGCAGGAGATACGCAGTATTTT. Residues: CASSVAGDTQYF.

The chain has TRBV6-6 and TRBJ1-5, with a weak D call TRBD1 (6 bases). Between the trimmed V and J ends, which lost 5 bases and 2 bases, there was a span of 16 bases. The length of the CDR3 is 16 residues. Looked up from germline, CDR1 is MNHNY and CDR2 is SVGAGI (reference sequence). CDR3 sequence: CASSTTGRVRNQPQHF. The CDR3 DNA reads TGTGCCAGCAGTACAACAGGGCGGGTACGCAATCAGCCCCAGCATTTT.

The V and J genes are TRBV11-2 and TRBJ2-3; D might be TRBD2 (5 bases). The germline V gene encodes CDR1 SGHAT and CDR2 FQNNGV. The V end was cut by 5 bases, the J end by 5 bases, with 8 bases between. This CDR3 region has 12 residues. CDR3 in DNA: TGTGCCAGCAGCCCCGCGGGAGATACGCAGTATTTT. As protein: CASSPAGDTQYF.

This clone was detected a few times. The chain is built from TRBV28 and TRBJ2-2; possibly TRBD1 for D (6 bases). This CDR3 has 16 amino acids. V gave up 8 bases and J gave up 0 bases, with 16 bases separating them. In germline, CDR1 is MDHEN, CDR2 SYDVKM. This chain's CDR3 is CASGGWGGANTGELFF. CDR3 in DNA: TGTGCCAGCGGGGGCTGGGGTGGGGCGAACACCGGGGAGCTGTTTTTT.

The table lists this clone with a count of one. The chain uses TRBV2 and TRBJ1-4; D is unclear. The CDR3 is 15 amino acids. Germline V CDR1 and CDR2: SNHLY, FYNNEI. V dropped 6 bases and J dropped 3 bases, with 14 bases sitting between them. The CDR3 region is CASRVEDLANEKLFF. In DNA form, the CDR3 reads TGTGCCAGCAGGGTTGAGGATTTGGCTAATGAAAAACTGTTTTTT.

The chain joins TRBV15 to TRBJ2-7; D possibly matches TRBD1 or TRBD2 (6 bases each). The germline CDR1 and CDR2 sequences are LNHNV and YYDKDF (reference sequence). Trimming shortened V by 0 bases and J by 5 bases, and 14 bases separated the two germline ends. This CDR3 spans 15 amino acids. DNA for the CDR3: TGTGCCACCAGCAGAGATCCGGGGGCGCAGGACGAGCAGTACTTC. It codes for CATSRDPGAQDEQYF.

V is TRBV5-5 and J is TRBJ2-7; a weak D match, TRBD1 (5 bases). The CDR3 totals 15 residues. Germline V CDR1 and CDR2: SGHKS, YYEKEE (reference sequence). Trimming shortened V by 2 bases and J by 5 bases, and 17 bases separated the two germline ends. Here the CDR3 reads CASSLSRDGLNEQYF. The CDR3, as DNA: TGTGCCAGCAGCTTATCCAGGGATGGTCTTAACGAGCAGTACTTC.